The rows below give T cell receptor beta chains drawn from one sample of a study of CD8 T cells in ankylosing spondylitis. MiXCR, run by TCRdb on the 5' RACE reads, gives a single entry per CDR3 protein. Altogether about 360,000 distinct CDR3 sequences are present, 20% to 25% being singletons, with the ten largest covering about an eighth. The specimen was blood, either unsorted or a sorted T cell fraction (not recorded which). The receptors originated from a male donor with ankylosing spondylitis or in good health (not recorded which). Both conserved end residues are part of each CDR3. The D gene is left open where the match is weak. Not all rows give a size; the values are once, few, many and, for expanded clones, a class.

v_gene	len	abundance	d_gene	j_gene	CDR3aa	CDR3nt
TRBV7-9	15	.	.	TRBJ1-4	CASSPRDGENEKLFF	TGTGCCAGCAGCCCAAGGGACGGAGAAAATGAAAAACTGTTTTTT
TRBV29-1	12	.	.	TRBJ2-2	CSVVTGPGELFF	TGCAGCGTTGTAACTGGACCCGGGGAGCTGTTTTTT
TRBV20-1	12	few	.	TRBJ2-1	CSVFNSYNEQFF	TGCAGTGTTTTTAACTCCTACAATGAGCAGTTCTTC
TRBV6-5	14	few	TRBD2	TRBJ2-5	CASSYWRGVGTQYF	TGTGCCAGCAGTTACTGGCGGGGGGTTGGGACCCAGTACTTC
TRBV27	15	.	TRBD1	TRBJ2-7	CASSLTGQPAYEQYF	TGTGCCAGCAGTTTAACGGGACAGCCAGCCTACGAGCAGTACTTC
TRBV5-1	13	once	TRBD1	TRBJ1-4	CASSSGQDEKLFF	TGCGCCAGCAGCTCTGGACAGGATGAAAAACTGTTTTTT
TRBV7-2	17	many	.	TRBJ2-1	CASSLGTVLTSYNEQFF	TGTGCCAGCAGCTTAGGCACAGTCCTTACCTCCTACAATGAGCAGTTCTTC
TRBV7-9	12	.	.	TRBJ1-1	CASSLGTAEAFF	TGTGCCAGCAGCTTAGGGACAGCCGAAGCTTTCTTT
TRBV27	13	few	.	TRBJ2-7	CASSSSSLDEQYF	TGTGCCAGCAGTTCGAGCAGCCTCGACGAGCAGTACTTC
TRBV5-1	14	.	TRBD1	TRBJ1-2	CASSWETGNYGYTF	TGCGCCAGCAGCTGGGAGACAGGGAACTATGGCTACACCTTC
TRBV4-1	14	few	TRBD2	TRBJ2-2	CASSLSGGGGELFF	TGCGCCAGCAGCCTTAGCGGGGGTGGCGGGGAGCTGTTTTTT
TRBV7-9	16	.	TRBD1	TRBJ1-4	CASSSSRQGANEKLFF	TGTGCCAGCAGCTCGAGTCGACAGGGGGCTAATGAAAAACTGTTTTTT
TRBV27	19	.	TRBD1	TRBJ2-6	CASSSIQGADLSGANVLTF	TGTGCCAGCAGTTCAATACAGGGGGCCGACCTCTCTGGGGCCAACGTCCTGACTTTC
TRBV12-5	13	.	.	TRBJ2-1	CASGLASVSEQFF	TGTGCTAGTGGTTTGGCTAGCGTGAGTGAGCAGTTCTTC
TRBV7-2	15	.	.	TRBJ2-3	CASSLWPLRADTQYF	TGTGCCAGCAGCTTATGGCCTCTTAGGGCAGATACGCAGTATTTT
TRBV7-9	13	few	.	TRBJ2-7	CASSPAGTYEQYF	TGTGCCAGCAGCCCCGCCGGCACCTACGAGCAGTACTTC
TRBV28	12	.	.	TRBJ1-2	CASSFDVHGYTF	TGTGCCAGCAGTTTCGACGTGCATGGCTACACCTTC
TRBV5-6	15	.	TRBD2	TRBJ2-1	CASSLLRGGRNEQFF	TGTGCCAGCAGCTTATTGCGGGGGGGCCGCAATGAGCAGTTCTTC
TRBV18	14	few	.	TRBJ2-7	CASSPEAAGLGQYF	TGTGCCAGCTCACCGGAGGCGGCCGGGTTAGGTCAGTACTTC
TRBV7-8	16	.	.	TRBJ2-2	CASSTQSRASAGELFF	TGTGCCAGCAGCACCCAAAGTAGGGCCTCCGCCGGGGAACTGTTTTTT
TRBV12-3/TRBV12-4	13	.	.	TRBJ1-4	CASSPQFNEKLFF	TGTGCCAGCAGTCCACAGTTTAATGAAAAACTGTTTTTT
TRBV4-1	15	few	.	TRBJ1-2	CASSHTASQWYGYTF	TGCGCCAGCAGCCATACAGCGTCCCAATGGTATGGCTACACCTTC
TRBV3-1	14	few	.	TRBJ1-2	CASSQERASYGYTF	TGTGCCAGCAGCCAAGAGAGGGCAAGCTATGGCTACACCTTC
TRBV12-3/TRBV12-4	15	many	.	TRBJ2-3	CASSLGRGSIDTQYF	TGTGCCAGCAGTTTAGGGCGGGGATCCATAGATACGCAGTATTTT
TRBV4-1	13	few	.	TRBJ2-2	CASSQDRSGELFF	TGCGCCAGCAGCCAAGATAGGAGCGGGGAGCTGTTTTTT
TRBV9	14	few	.	TRBJ1-5	CASSVGGVGQPQHF	TGTGCCAGCAGCGTAGGTGGGGTGGGTCAGCCCCAGCATTTT
TRBV4-1	15	few	TRBD2	TRBJ2-3	CASSQAGGGRDTQYF	TGCGCCAGCAGCCAAGCGGGGGGTGGCAGGGATACGCAGTATTTT
TRBV3-1	14	few	.	TRBJ1-5	CASSQVVGYQPQHF	TGTGCCAGCAGCCAAGTCGTCGGATATCAGCCCCAGCATTTT
TRBV7-9	15	few	TRBD1	TRBJ2-5	CASSAGTGNQETQYF	TGTGCCAGCAGCGCCGGGACAGGCAACCAAGAGACCCAGTACTTC
TRBV3-1	14	many	TRBD1	TRBJ1-2	CASSHRQGNYGYTF	TGTGCCAGCAGCCATAGACAGGGAAACTATGGCTACACCTTC
TRBV5-8	14	few	.	TRBJ2-1	CASSLGAASNEQFF	TGTGCCAGCAGCTTGGGGGCGGCCAGCAATGAGCAGTTCTTC
TRBV28	16	.	TRBD1	TRBJ2-4	CASSPRTGWAKNIQYF	TGTGCCAGCAGTCCCCGGACAGGGTGGGCCAAAAACATTCAGTACTTC
TRBV10-2	17	.	TRBD1	TRBJ2-3	CASSEPGQGPVPDTQYF	TGCGCCAGCAGTGAACCGGGACAGGGGCCGGTTCCAGATACGCAGTATTTT
TRBV12-3/TRBV12-4	16	few	TRBD1	TRBJ1-4	CASTPGQGAIAEKLFF	TGTGCCAGCACTCCGGGACAGGGGGCGATCGCTGAAAAACTGTTTTTT
TRBV7-8	15	.	TRBD1	TRBJ1-3	CASSPGQGRGNTIYF	TGTGCCAGCAGCCCCGGACAGGGACGTGGAAACACCATATATTTT
TRBV5-5	14	.	.	TRBJ2-7	CASSGDTGLDEQYF	TGTGCCAGCAGCGGAGATACAGGGTTGGACGAGCAGTACTTC
TRBV29-1	14	.	TRBD1	TRBJ2-1	CSFREQGAYNEQFF	TGCAGCTTTCGAGAACAGGGGGCCTACAATGAGCAGTTCTTC
TRBV20-1	16	few	TRBD1	TRBJ2-5	CSAPGQEPNQQETQYF	TGCAGTGCCCCAGGACAGGAGCCCAACCAACAAGAGACCCAGTACTTC
TRBV20-1	16	.	TRBD2	TRBJ2-1	CSARQLAGSSYNEQFF	TGCAGTGCTAGACAACTAGCGGGGAGCTCCTACAATGAGCAGTTCTTC